This record covers a single TCR beta chain. The data were taken from a study of shared T cell receptors in the human thymus. TCRdb's copy holds only in-frame clones and misses some; the assay was immunoSEQ multiplex PCR. The table shows hundreds of thousands of clones, with approximately 85% occurring only once. There are 15 residues in the CDR3. With 1 base removed from V and 5 bases from J, the gap between germline ends came to 12 bases. From germline, CDR1 is SGHAT and CDR2 FQNNGV. The same data also went into a second study, on human thymus T cells. As reported in that work: Donors consisted of healthy Finnish infants (having corrective surgery for congenital heart defects). Thymic samples were excised during corrective heart operations. There appeared to be biased usage of V and J genes in thymic and blood repertoires. Among unrelated individuals, related research reported thymic repertoires that overlapped highly.

This TCR derives from a girl in the first two years of life with a congenital heart defect. The sample was thymocytes. The rearrangement links TRBV11-2 to TRBJ2-1, with D unclear. The CDR3 bases are TGTGCCAGCAGCTTAGGGCAGTTTTCCGACAATGAGCAGTTCTTC. Amino acids: CASSLGQFSDNEQFF.